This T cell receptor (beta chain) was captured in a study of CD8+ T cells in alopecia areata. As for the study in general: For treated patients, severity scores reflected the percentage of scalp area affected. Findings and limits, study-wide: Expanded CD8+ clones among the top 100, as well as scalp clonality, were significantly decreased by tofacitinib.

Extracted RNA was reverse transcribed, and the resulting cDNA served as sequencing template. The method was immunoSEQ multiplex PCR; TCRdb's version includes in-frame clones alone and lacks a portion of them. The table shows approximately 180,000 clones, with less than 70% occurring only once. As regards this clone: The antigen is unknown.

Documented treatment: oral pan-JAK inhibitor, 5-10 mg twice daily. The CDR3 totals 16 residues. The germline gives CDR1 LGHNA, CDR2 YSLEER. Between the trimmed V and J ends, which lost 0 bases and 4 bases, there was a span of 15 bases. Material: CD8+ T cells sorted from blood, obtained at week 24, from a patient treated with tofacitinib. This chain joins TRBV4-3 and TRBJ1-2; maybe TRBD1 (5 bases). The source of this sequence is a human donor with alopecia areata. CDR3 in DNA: TGCGCCAGCAGCCAAGATGTGGTAGGGGATGTCTATGGCTACACCTTC. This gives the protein CASSQDVVGDVYGYTF.